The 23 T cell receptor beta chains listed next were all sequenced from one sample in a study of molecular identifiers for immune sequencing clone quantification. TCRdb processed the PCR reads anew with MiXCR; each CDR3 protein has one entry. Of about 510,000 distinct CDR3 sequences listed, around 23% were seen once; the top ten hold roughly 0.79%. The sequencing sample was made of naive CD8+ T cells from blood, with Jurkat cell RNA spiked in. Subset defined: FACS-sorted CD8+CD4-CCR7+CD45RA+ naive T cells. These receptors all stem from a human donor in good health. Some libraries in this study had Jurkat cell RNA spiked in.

The CDR3 region is CAWSLGVTGELFF. CDR3 bases: TGTGCCTGGAGTTTAGGGGTCACCGGGGAGCTGTTTTTT. The rearrangement links TRBV30 to TRBJ2-2; maybe TRBD1 (5 bases). The V and J ends lost 2 bases and 4 bases respectively, with 8 bases between them. CDR3 length: 13 residues. Germline lookup yields CDR1 GTSNPN and CDR2 SVGIG (reference sequence). The complete variable domain, with remaining parts taken from reference TRBV30 and TRBJ2-2, reads SQTIHQWPATLVQPVGSPLSLECTVEGTSNPNLYWYRQAAGRGLQLLFYSVGIGQISSEVPQNLSASRPQDRQFILSSKKLLLSDSGFYLCAWSLGVTGELFFGEGSRLTVL.

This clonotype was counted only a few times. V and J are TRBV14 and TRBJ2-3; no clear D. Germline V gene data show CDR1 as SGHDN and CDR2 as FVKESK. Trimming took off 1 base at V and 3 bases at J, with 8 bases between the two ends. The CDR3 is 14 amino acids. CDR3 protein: CASSQGGPTDTQYF. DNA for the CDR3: TGTGCCAGCAGCCAAGGTGGCCCAACAGATACGCAGTATTTT.

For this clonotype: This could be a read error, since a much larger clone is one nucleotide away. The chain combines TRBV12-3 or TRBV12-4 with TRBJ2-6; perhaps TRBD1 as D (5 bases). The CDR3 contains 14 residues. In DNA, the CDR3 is TGTGCCACCAGGCAGGGCTCTGGGGCCAACGTCCTGATTTTC. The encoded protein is CATRQGSGANVLIF.

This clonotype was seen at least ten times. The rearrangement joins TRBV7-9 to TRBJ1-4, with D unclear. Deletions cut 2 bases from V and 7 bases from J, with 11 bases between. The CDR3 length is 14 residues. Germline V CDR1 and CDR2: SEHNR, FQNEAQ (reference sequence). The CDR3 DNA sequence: TGTGCCAGCAGCTTATCGCTGTTTCCTGAAAAACTGTTTTTT. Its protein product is CASSLSLFPEKLFF.

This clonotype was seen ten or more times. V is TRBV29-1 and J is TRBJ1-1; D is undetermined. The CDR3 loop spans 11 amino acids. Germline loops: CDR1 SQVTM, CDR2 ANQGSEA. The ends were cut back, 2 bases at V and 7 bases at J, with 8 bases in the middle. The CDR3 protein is CSVEYGVEAFF. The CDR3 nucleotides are TGCAGCGTTGAATATGGAGTTGAAGCTTTCTTT.

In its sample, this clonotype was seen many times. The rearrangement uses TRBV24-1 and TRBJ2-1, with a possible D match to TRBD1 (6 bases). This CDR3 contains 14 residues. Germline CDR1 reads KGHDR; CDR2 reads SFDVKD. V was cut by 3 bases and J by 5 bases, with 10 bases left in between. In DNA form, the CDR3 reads TGTGCCACCAGTGATACAGGGTTAAACAATGAGCAGTTCTTC. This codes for CATSDTGLNNEQFF.

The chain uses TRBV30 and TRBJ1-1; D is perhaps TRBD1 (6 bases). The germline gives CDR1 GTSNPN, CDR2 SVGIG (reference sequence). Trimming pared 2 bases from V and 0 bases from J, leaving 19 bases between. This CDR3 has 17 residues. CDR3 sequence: CAWSSVGAVFMNTEAFF. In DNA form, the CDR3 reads TGTGCCTGGAGTTCGGTGGGGGCTGTTTTTATGAACACTGAAGCTTTCTTT.

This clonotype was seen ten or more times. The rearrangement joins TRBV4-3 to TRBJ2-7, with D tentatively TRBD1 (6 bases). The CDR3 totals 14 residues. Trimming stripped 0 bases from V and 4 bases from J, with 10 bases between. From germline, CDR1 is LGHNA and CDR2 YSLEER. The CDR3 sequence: CASSQDRGRYEQYF. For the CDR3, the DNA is TGCGCCAGCAGCCAAGATAGGGGGAGATACGAGCAGTACTTC.

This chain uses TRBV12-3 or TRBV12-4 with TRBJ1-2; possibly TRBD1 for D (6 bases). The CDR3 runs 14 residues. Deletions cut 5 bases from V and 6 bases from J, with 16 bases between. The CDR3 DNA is TGTGCCAGCAGTCCAAAGGACAGTTTGGATGGCTACACCTTC. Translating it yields CASSPKDSLDGYTF.

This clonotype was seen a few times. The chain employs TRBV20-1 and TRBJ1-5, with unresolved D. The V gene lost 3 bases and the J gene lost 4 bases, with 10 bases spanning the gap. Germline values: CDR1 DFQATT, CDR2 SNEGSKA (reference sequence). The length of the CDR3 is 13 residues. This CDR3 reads CSASGRRNQPQHF. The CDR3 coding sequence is TGCAGTGCTAGTGGCCGGAGGAATCAGCCCCAGCATTTT.

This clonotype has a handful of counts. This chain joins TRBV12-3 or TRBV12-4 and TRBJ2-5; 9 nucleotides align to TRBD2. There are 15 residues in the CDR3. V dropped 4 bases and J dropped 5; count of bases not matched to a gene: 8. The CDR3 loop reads CASSSWAGGLETQYF. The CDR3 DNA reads TGTGCCAGCAGTTCTTGGGCGGGGGGGCTGGAGACCCAGTACTTC.

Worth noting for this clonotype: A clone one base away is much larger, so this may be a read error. The CDR3 reads CSVGGTSGRITDTQYF. For the CDR3, the DNA is TGCAGCGTTGGCGGGACTAGCGGGAGGATCACAGATACGCAGTATTTT. The genes are TRBV29-1 and TRBJ2-3; 15 nucleotides match TRBD2. Germline CDR1 SQVTM, CDR2 ANQGSEA. There are 16 residues in the CDR3. V shed 4 bases and J 2 bases; nucleotides not matched to a gene: 4.

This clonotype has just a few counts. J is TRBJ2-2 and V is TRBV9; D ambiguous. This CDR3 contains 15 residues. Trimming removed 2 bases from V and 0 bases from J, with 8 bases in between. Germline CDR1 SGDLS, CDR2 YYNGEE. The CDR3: CASSVGYSNTGELFF. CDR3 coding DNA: TGTGCCAGCAGCGTGGGCTACTCGAACACCGGGGAGCTGTTTTTT.

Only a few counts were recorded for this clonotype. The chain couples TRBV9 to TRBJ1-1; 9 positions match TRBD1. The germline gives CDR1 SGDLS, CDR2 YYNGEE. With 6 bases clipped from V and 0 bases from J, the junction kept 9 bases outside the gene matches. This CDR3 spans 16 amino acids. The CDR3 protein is CASTPGTGLMNTEAFF. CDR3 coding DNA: TGTGCCAGCACCCCCGGGACAGGGCTTATGAACACTGAAGCTTTCTTT.

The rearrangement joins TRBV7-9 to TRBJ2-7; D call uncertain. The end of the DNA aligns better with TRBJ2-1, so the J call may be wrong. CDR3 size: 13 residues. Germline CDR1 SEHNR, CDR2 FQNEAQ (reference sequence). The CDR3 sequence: CASSPGGTYEQFF. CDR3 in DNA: TGTGCCAGCAGCCCGGGCGGAACCTACGAGCAGTTCTTC.

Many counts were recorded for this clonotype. The CDR3 sequence: CASSGDSQGWTEAFF. DNA of the CDR3: TGTGCCAGCAGCGGGGACAGCCAGGGGTGGACTGAAGCTTTCTTT. The V gene is TRBV7-9, the J gene TRBJ1-1, with TRBD1 matching over 7 bases. J gave up 5 bases and V 5 bases, and 11 bases lay outside the gene matches. CDR1 is SEHNR, CDR2 FQNEAQ, per germline (reference sequence). There are 15 residues in the CDR3.

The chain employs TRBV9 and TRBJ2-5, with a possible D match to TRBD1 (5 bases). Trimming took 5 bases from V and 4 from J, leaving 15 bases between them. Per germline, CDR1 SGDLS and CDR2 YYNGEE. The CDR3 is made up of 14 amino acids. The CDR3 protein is CASRTVGLTETQYF. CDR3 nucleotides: TGTGCCAGCAGGACGGTGGGGCTGACAGAGACCCAGTACTTC.

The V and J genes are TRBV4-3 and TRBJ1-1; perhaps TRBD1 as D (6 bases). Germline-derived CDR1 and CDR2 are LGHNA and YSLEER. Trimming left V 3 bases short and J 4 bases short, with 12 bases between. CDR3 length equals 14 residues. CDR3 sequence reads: CASSQEEGGTEAFF. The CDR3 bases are TGCGCCAGCAGCCAGGAGGAGGGGGGCACTGAAGCTTTCTTT.

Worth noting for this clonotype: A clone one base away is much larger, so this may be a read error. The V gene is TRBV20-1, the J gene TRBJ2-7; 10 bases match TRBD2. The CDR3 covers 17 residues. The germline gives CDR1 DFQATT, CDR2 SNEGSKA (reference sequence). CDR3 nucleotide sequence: TGCAGTGCTAGATTCCCTGGACTAGCGGAGACCCTCTGGGAGCGGTACTTC. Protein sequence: CSARFPGLAETLWERYF.

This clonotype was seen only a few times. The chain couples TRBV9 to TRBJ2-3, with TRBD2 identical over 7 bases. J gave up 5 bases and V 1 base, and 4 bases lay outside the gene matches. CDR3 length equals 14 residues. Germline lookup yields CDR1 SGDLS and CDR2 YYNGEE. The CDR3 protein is CASSVFGGGDTQYF. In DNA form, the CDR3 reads TGTGCCAGCAGCGTATTTGGGGGGGGAGATACGCAGTATTTT.

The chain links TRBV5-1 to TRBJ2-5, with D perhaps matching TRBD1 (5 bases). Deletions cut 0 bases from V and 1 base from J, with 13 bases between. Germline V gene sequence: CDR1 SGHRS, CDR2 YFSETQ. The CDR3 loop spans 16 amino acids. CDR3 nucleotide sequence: TGCGCCAGCAGCTTGGAACAGGTGGGGATCCAAGAGACCCAGTACTTC. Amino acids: CASSLEQVGIQETQYF.

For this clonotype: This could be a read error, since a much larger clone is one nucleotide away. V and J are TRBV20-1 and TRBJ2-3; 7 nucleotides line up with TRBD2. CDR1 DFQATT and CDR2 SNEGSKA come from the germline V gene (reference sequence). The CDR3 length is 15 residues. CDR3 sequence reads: CCARDLAVVTDTQYF. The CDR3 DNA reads TGCTGTGCTAGAGATCTAGCGGTAGTCACAGATACGCAGTATTTT.

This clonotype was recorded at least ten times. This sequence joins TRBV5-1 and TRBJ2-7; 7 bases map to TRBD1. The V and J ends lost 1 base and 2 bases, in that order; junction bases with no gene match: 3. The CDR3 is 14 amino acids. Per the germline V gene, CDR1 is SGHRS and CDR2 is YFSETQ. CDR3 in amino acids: CASSLRDRPYEQYF. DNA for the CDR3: TGCGCCAGCAGCTTGCGGGACAGACCCTACGAGCAGTACTTC.